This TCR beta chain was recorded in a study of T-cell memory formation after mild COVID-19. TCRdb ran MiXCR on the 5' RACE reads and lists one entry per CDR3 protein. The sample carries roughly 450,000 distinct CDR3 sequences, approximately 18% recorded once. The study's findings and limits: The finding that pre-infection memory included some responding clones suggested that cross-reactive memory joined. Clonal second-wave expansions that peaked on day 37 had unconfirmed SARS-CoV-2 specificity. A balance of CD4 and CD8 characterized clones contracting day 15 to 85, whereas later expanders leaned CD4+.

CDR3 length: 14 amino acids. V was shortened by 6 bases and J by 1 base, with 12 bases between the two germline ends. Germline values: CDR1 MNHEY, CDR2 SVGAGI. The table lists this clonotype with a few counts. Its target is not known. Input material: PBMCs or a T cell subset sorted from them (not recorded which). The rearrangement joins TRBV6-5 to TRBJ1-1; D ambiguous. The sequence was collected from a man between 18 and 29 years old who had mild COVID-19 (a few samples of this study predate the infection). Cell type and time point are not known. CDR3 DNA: TGTGCCAGCAGGTCCCACGGGTGGAACACTGAAGCTTTCTTT. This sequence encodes CASRSHGWNTEAFF.